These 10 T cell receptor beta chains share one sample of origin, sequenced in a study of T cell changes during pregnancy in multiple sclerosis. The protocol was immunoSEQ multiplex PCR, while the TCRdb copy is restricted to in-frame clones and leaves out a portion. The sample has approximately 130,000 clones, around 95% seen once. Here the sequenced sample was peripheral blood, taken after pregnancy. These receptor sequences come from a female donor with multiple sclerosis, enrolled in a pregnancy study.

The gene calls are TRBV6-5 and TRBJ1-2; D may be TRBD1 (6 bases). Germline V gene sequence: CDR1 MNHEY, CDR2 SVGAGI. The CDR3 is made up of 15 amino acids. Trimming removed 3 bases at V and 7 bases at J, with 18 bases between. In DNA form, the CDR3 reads TGTGCCAGCAGTTATCGCCCCCCAGGGGAAGGTGGCTACACCTTC. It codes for CASSYRPPGEGGYTF.

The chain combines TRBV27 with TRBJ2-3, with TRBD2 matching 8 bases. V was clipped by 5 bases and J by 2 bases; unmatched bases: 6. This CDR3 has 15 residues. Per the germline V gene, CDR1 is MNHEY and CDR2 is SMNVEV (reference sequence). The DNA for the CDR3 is TGTGCCAGCAGTCCCGCGGGACTAGTCACAGATACGCAGTATTTT. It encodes CASSPAGLVTDTQYF.

The CDR3 DNA follows: TGCGCCAGCAGCCCTGGGGGGGAGACCCAGTACTTC. Translating it yields CASSPGGETQYF. This sequence joins TRBV5-1 and TRBJ2-5; the D gene is possibly TRBD2 (6 bases). Germline-derived CDR1 and CDR2 are SGHRS and YFSETQ. Trimming took off 4 bases at V and 5 bases at J, with 9 bases between the two ends. This CDR3 has 12 amino acids. The full variable domain, its missing parts supplied by reference TRBV5-1 and TRBJ2-5, is KAGVTQTPRYLIKTRGQQVTLSCSPISGHRSVSWYQQTPGQGLQFLFEYFSETQRNKGNFPGRFSGRQFSNSRSEMNVSTLELGDSALYLCASSPGGETQYFGPGTRLLVL.

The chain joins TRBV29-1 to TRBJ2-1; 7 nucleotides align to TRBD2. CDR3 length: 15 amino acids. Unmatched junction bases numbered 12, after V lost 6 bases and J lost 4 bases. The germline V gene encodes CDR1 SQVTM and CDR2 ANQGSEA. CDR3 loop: CSVNGGSGLYNEQFF. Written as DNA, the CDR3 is TGCAGCGTGAATGGAGGTAGCGGGCTTTACAATGAGCAGTTCTTC.

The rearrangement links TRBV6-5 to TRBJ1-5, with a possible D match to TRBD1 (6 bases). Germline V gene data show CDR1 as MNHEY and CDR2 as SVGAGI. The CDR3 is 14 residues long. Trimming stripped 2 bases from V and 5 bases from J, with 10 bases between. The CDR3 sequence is CASSYKGGDQPQHF. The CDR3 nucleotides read TGTGCCAGCAGTTACAAAGGGGGAGATCAGCCCCAGCATTTT.

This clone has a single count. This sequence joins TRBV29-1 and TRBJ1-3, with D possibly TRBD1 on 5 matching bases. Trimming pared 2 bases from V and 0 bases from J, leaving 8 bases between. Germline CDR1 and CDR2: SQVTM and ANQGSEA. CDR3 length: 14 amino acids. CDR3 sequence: CSVEWGGSGNTIYF. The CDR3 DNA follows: TGCAGCGTTGAATGGGGGGGCTCTGGAAACACCATATATTTT. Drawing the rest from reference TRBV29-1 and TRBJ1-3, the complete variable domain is SAVISQKPSRDICQRGTSLTIQCQVDSQVTMMFWYRQQPGQSLTLIATANQGSEATYESGFVIDKFPISRPNLTFSTLTVSNMSPEDSSIYLCSVEWGGSGNTIYFGEGSWLTVV.

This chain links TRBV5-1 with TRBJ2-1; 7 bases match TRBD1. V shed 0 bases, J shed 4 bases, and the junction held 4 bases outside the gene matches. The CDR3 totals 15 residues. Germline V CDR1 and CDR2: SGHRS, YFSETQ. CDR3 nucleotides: TGCGCCAGCAGCTTGGCAGGGGGTGGGTACAATGAGCAGTTCTTC. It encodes CASSLAGGGYNEQFF.

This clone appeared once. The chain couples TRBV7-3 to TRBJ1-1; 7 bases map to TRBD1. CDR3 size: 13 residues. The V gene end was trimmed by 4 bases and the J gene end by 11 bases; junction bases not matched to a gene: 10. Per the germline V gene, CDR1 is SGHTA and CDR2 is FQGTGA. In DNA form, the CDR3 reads TGTGCCAGCAGCTCCGACTTAAGGGGGCCGGCTTTCTTT. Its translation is CASSSDLRGPAFF.

The CDR3 spells CASSMGRGRLQPQHF. Here the CDR3 DNA reads TGTGCCAGTAGTATGGGAAGGGGGCGGCTTCAGCCCCAGCATTTT. This chain connects TRBV19 to TRBJ1-5, with TRBD1 matching over 7 bases. V lost 3 bases, J lost 6 bases, and 8 bases stayed unmatched. Germline values: CDR1 LNHDA, CDR2 SQIVND (reference sequence). CDR3 size: 15 residues.

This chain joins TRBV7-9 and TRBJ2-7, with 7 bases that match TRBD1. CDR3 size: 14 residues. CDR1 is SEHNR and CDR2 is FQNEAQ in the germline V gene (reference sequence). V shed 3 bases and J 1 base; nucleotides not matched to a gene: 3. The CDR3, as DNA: TGTGCCAGCAGCTTTGAGGGGGCATCCTACGAGCAGTACTTC. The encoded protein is CASSFEGASYEQYF.